This T cell receptor beta chain was observed in a study of cytomegalovirus exposure and HLA in healthy donors (dated by TCRdb to 2016 to 2017). As for the study more broadly: In an earlier analysis of under 600 of the donors, 250 to 350 Gb of sequence data and approximately 120 million unique TCR beta sequences from roughly 180 million T cells were reported. Roughly 300 gigabases of sequencing data and roughly 80 million unique TCR sequences made up an early release that covered roughly 670 HLA-typed donors. Among the roughly 400 genotyped donors, around 81% belonged to the genetic ancestry cluster associated with self-reported Caucasian donors. The aim of the study was to test whether cataloging public T cell receptors could identify signatures of past pathogen exposure. The study used immunosequencing to profile the T cell repertoires of approximately 690 subjects and linked those repertoires to cytomegalovirus serostatus. In addition to the first cohort of around 670 subjects, a separate validation cohort of approximately 110 different subjects was used. To predict cytomegalovirus infection status, the study brought together high-throughput TCR immunosequencing, statistical association of individual TCRs with disease status, and machine learning. In a later analysis, previously published TCR beta repertoires from several hundred donors were re-analyzed and high-resolution HLA genotyping was added so that TCR occurrence patterns could be studied. In the later analysis, no new phenotypic data were used to find candidate immune exposures; instead, reliance was placed on TCR beta sequences and their occurrence across donors. In an earlier analysis of a few hundred of the donors, high-throughput TCR beta sequencing was used to judge whether each TCR beta V gene segment behaved as functional or pseudogenic. Donor age, sex, ethnicity and CMV serostatus were collected together with the repertoire data. A later genetic analysis took genome-wide SNP genotypes for about 55% of the 666 donors and used that subset as a discovery cohort. Every repertoire in the discovery cohort had been generated on one and the same sequencing platform. Class I and class II HLA loci were covered by the typing at four-digit resolution. The number of donors typed differed by locus, with about 629-640 for A, B, C, DRB1 and DQB1, around 500 for DQA1, 600 to 610 for DPA1, and around 450 for DPB1. Roughly five DR-DQ haplotypes were handled as single units for association and clustering because linkage in the cohort was strong. On average, about 200,000 unique TCR beta nucleotide sequences were sequenced per donor among some 420 genotyped donors of the cohort, with around 19% of those sequences being non-productive. The investigation overall reported the following: Because counts were too low, around 17 rarely observed V segments, including chromosome 9 orphons, were left out of the earlier analysis of about 500 of the donors. The authors suggested that the approach could potentially be extended to other disease states and immunological phenotypes. A further reported finding was that TCR beta sequences accurately predicted the HLA-A and HLA-B alleles for most subjects in the first cohort. Most TCR sequences were seen in very few donors, while some public TCRs were found in many individuals. Compared with the roughly 600-donor mean, donors in an Asian-associated ancestry cluster had fewer N-insertions in productive TCRs, according to a later genetic analysis. Some IMGT-functional V segments, including TRBV6-2 and TRBV6-3, could not be told apart with the 87-base-pair reads, so those segments were excluded. According to a later analysis, most CMV-associated TCR beta chains appeared to be HLA-restricted, and the HLA associations seemed to be driven largely by CMV exposure. Specific HLA alleles were associated with around 18,000 TCR beta sequences at a false discovery rate of 0.05 in a later analysis. HLA typing was unavailable for some donors at each locus, so association tests used only the typed subset. In vitro tests confirmed that a few of the cytomegalovirus-associated TCR beta chains recognize cytomegalovirus antigens. The study listed 150 to 200 TCR beta chains as associated with cytomegalovirus. According to a later analysis, TCR association rates differed among HLA loci, with DRB1 alleles showing the most associated TCRs and HLA-C alleles showing the fewest. Strong co-occurrence of HLA alleles, especially DR and DQ, made assigning TCR associations to individual alleles difficult. A group of highly shared sequence variants was considered likely to be a technical artifact of the sequencing pipeline. An earlier analysis of several hundred of the donors showed that most TCR beta V segments appeared in productive rearrangements either about 90% or about 30% of the time, which broadly matched IMGT annotations. V-gene and J-gene trimming of TCR beta chains was associated with a missense DCLRE1C variant in a later genetic analysis, and the association was replicated in an independent cohort. Correlated functional status among segregating V segments might be attributable to linkage disequilibrium, but an unknown experimental factor could not be ruled out. Roughly uniform sequencing depth across donors was assumed in presence/absence analyses, although this assumption may not hold. Compared with equally common non-associated chains, HLA-associated TCR beta chains in a later analysis were more clonally expanded and had lower generation probabilities. Several of the top co-occurrence clusters appeared to be linked to parvovirus B19, influenza, CMV and Epstein-Barr virus, according to a later analysis. This cohort had only TCR beta chains sequenced, and the lack of alpha or paired-chain data limited which features could be detected. The classifier was reported to diagnose cytomegalovirus status with high specificity and sensitivity in both the original and validation cohorts. For the cohort, immune exposure information was limited to CMV serostatus.

About this clone itself: It lacks a known antigen. No per-base quality is available; no much larger clone lies one base away.

The cohort comprised fewer than 700 healthy bone marrow donors. At the time of sampling, all cohort members were nominally healthy, though unrecorded immune exposures were likely present. The donor was CMV seropositive and belonged to the group of 250 to 350 seropositive cohort members. A peripheral blood sample was provided by each donor, and peripheral blood mononuclear cells were used for TCR beta sequencing. The Qiagen DNeasy Blood Extraction Kit was used to extract genomic DNA from the blood cell samples. The germline V gene yields MNHEY for CDR1 and SVGAGI for CDR2. There are 15 amino acids in the CDR3, from cysteine to phenylalanine inclusive. The DNA shown is the 45-base CDR3, in frame from base 1. Unmatched junction bases come to 9, with V trimmed by 6 bases and J by 4 bases. Library construction relied on the immunoSEQ multiplex PCR assay. For the multiplex PCR, a mixture combining 60 forward primers for TCR Vbeta segments and 13 reverse primers for TCR Jbeta segments was used. The CDR3 region of rearranged TCR beta genes was amplified from genomic DNA by a multiplex PCR assay. The amplified TCR beta libraries were sequenced on the Illumina HiSeq System as 87-base-pair reads. In the authors' own workflow: A later analysis counted tens of millions of unique TCR beta chains across the 650 to 800 repertoires, and around 9.9 million of these chains were shared by at least two donors. To remove PCR and sequencing errors, raw reads were error-corrected and collapsed into unique sequences using a nearest-neighbor algorithm that merged closely related sequences. V, D and J gene segments were assigned by aligning CDR3 sequences to IMGT reference sequences. Each retained sequence needed at least a six-nucleotide match to both a V gene segment and a J gene segment. Rearrangements were called productive when the CDR3 lacked stop codons and stayed in frame with V and J; all others were non-productive. CDR3 was defined according to IMGT convention as the region running from the second conserved V-encoded cysteine to the conserved J-encoded phenylalanine. In an earlier analysis of just under 600 of the donors, sequences lacking an unambiguous match to a single V gene segment were excluded. An earlier analysis of several hundred of the donors called V segments functional above 56.7% productive rearrangements and segregating when the between-donor standard deviation exceeded 5%. A statistical classification framework was built for diagnosing cytomegalovirus status from the catalog of TCR beta chain sequences. V and J gene assignment, in a later analysis, came from comparing TCR nucleotide sequences with IMGT/GENE-DB human TR gene sequences. Using the TCRdist pipeline, a later analysis assigned CDR3 sequences along with most-parsimonious VDJ recombination scenarios. In a later analysis, every TCR beta chain was defined by the combination of its CDR3 amino acid sequence and its V-gene family, and reads without a unique V-gene family were dropped. A later analysis removed nearly 600 highly shared, low-generation-probability nucleotide sequences to deal with suspected cross-contamination and a sequencing artifact. In a later analysis, a clonal expansion index was calculated for each public chain from normalized within-repertoire ranks of inferred template counts. In a later analysis, generation probabilities were computed using a VDJ recombination model fitted to out-of-frame rearrangements, and the results were checked against IGoR. In a later analysis, TCR-TCR, TCR-HLA and TCR-CMV co-occurrence was scored with hypergeometric tests, and a repertoire-size bias correction was applied to TCR pairs. A later analysis estimated false discovery rates by permuting HLA or CMV assignments 20 times. In a later analysis, co-occurring TCRs were grouped with DBSCAN, and TCRdist sequence similarity was added when clustering was performed within HLA-allele-positive subsets. For co-occurrence clustering, repertoires with fewer than 30,000 or more than 120,000 public chains were excluded, along with five repertoires with anomalous nucleotide sharing. What TCRdb holds here is the immuneACCESS table cut down to in-frame rearrangements. Part of the clones is not present; checked against another copy, under half of the missing clones reflect an unresolved V gene, and the others are unexplained. The DNA gave D and trimming, while V, J and clone size come from that table. For this sample there are more than 100,000 clones; around 84% appear just once. Roughly 3.3% of the sample is in the top ten clones.

What was sequenced was PBMCs. The chain couples TRBV6-5 to TRBJ2-1; 7 bases in the middle match TRBD1. The sequence came from a woman in her twenties or thirties in good health and CMV-seropositive. The CDR3 protein is CASSRGQNSYNEQFF. In nucleotide form, the sequence is TGTGCCAGCAGCCGGGGACAGAACTCGTACAATGAGCAGTTCTTC.